This T cell receptor (beta chain) comes out of a study of cytomegalovirus exposure and HLA in healthy donors. At the level of the study: Earlier results showed 117 million unique TCR beta sequences derived from approximately 170 million T cells. When 398 donors were genotyped, around 77% of them were found to fall in the Caucasian-associated ancestry cluster.

PCR primers comprised 60 Vbeta and 13 Jbeta primers. The authors' processing: About 10 million shared chains were among approximately 87 million unique TCR beta chains counted in a later analysis. Libraries were prepared by immunoSEQ multiplex PCR; TCRdb keeps only in-frame clonotypes and omits some of them. From that table come the V and J calls and clone size; the DNA was used to work out D and trimming. The sample includes around 150,000 clones, around 79% of them seen just once. The CDR3 covers 15 residues. CDR1 and CDR2 from the germline V gene are MNHEY and SMNVEV (reference sequence). Trimming removed 4 bases from V and 3 bases from J, with 13 bases in between.

The chain has TRBV27 and TRBJ1-5; D is ambiguous. Sequences were obtained from PBMCs. The receptor's source is a middle-aged woman in good health and CMV-seronegative. CDR3 residues: CASSYSRQANQPQHF. CDR3 DNA sequence: TGTGCCAGCAGTTACTCCAGGCAGGCCAATCAGCCCCAGCATTTT.